This T cell receptor (beta chain) was observed in a study of OX40 agonist ivuxolimab in advanced cancers. For the study at large: Patients were roughly 81% male with ages about 23 to 79, mean about 54. Partial responses, seen in three patients, involved one hepatocellular carcinoma and two cutaneous melanomas. Overall study results and limits: By week 6 at 0.1 to 3.0 mg/kg, blood CD4+ and CD8+ T cells had expanded clonally.

Details on this clone: Antigen: not known.

The data were produced by immunoSEQ multiplex PCR, yet TCRdb's version contains in-frame clones alone and is incomplete. The data contain some 70,000 clones, roughly four fifths of them singletons. Germline V CDR1 and CDR2: KGHSH, LQKENI. The CDR3 is made up of 15 amino acids. Trimming shortened V by 4 bases and J by 0 bases, and 10 bases separated the two germline ends. The sample consisted of CD4+ or CD8+ T cells sorted from blood, taken in a trial of the OX40 agonist ivuxolimab. J is TRBJ2-1 and V is TRBV18, with D maybe TRBD1 (5 bases). This receptor was identified in an adult with an advanced solid tumor such as melanoma, head and neck, liver or kidney cancer. This chain's CDR3 is CASSLTVTSYNEQFF. CDR3 coding DNA: TGTGCCAGCTCACTGACAGTCACCTCCTACAATGAGCAGTTCTTC.